The rows below give T cell receptor beta chains drawn from one sample of a study of T cell clonotyping in hematopoietic cell transplantation. Sequencing used immunoSEQ multiplex PCR; TCRdb keeps in-frame clones, though not all of them. Of about 15,000 clones in the sample, about 56% are singletons; the top ten hold about 8.8%. The sample taken for sequencing was PBMCs. The receptors here all came from a human donor who either received an allogeneic hematopoietic cell transplant for a myeloid malignancy or was a related donor (not recorded which). Some clones in this sample may be carry-over from other donors' samples. The CDR3 runs from the conserved cysteine through the conserved F or W. Fields, in order: D gene, J gene, V gene, clone size, CDR3 protein, CDR3 DNA. D genes are given only for firm matches. Expanded clones get a size class; other rows say once, few or many, or leave the size out.

NA,TRBJ2-5,TRBV7-2,NA,CASSSGPSMAQYF,TGTGCCAGCAGCTCAGGGCCCAGTATGGCCCAGTACTTC
NA,TRBJ2-7,TRBV4-3,NA,CASSQDERFSYEQYF,TGCGCCAGCAGCCAAGATGAGCGGTTCTCCTACGAGCAGTACTTC
TRBD2,TRBJ2-7,TRBV30,few,CAWSPGGGYEQYF,TGTGCCTGGAGTCCCGGGGGGGGCTACGAGCAGTACTTC
NA,TRBJ2-7,TRBV28,few,CASRPGGLGYEQYF,TGTGCCAGCAGGCCGGGGGGCCTGGGGTACGAGCAGTACTTC
NA,TRBJ1-1,TRBV30,NA,CAWSDNLDEAFF,TGTGCCTGGAGTGACAACCTCGATGAAGCTTTCTTT
TRBD1,TRBJ1-6,TRBV9,once,CASNSGQGNSPLHF,TGTGCCAGCAACTCAGGACAGGGAAATTCACCCCTCCACTTT
NA,TRBJ2-3,TRBV2,NA,CASKGRSTDTQYF,TGTGCCAGCAAGGGAAGAAGCACAGATACGCAGTATTTT
NA,TRBJ1-3,TRBV5-6,NA,CASSQVIVNTIYF,TGTGCCAGCAGTCAGGTCATTGTGAACACCATATATTTT
NA,TRBJ2-3,TRBV25-1,NA,CATSNGAQYF,TGTGCCACCTCCAACGGAGCGCAGTATTTT
NA,TRBJ1-2,TRBV6-1,NA,CASRFGALGGYTF,TGTGCCAGCAGGTTCGGGGCGCTCGGCGGCTACACCTTC
NA,TRBJ1-1,TRBV14,NA,CASSLQGYTEAFF,TGTGCCAGCAGCCTACAGGGTTACACTGAAGCTTTCTTT
NA,TRBJ1-1,TRBV27,large,CASSLPPPNTEAFF,TGTGCCAGCAGCCTCCCACCCCCGAACACTGAAGCTTTCTTT
TRBD1,TRBJ1-1,TRBV6-4,NA,CASSVGTEMNTEAFF,TGTGCCAGCAGTGTCGGGACAGAGATGAACACTGAAGCTTTCTTT
NA,TRBJ2-5,TRBV9,NA,CASSVAGLPTQETQYF,TGTGCCAGCAGCGTAGCGGGGCTTCCCACACAAGAGACCCAGTACTTC
NA,TRBJ2-7,TRBV7-2,NA,CASSFSYEQYF,TGTGCCAGCAGCTTTTCCTACGAGCAGTACTTC
NA,TRBJ2-7,TRBV7-3,few,CASRETGSYEQYF,TGTGCCAGCAGGGAAACAGGGTCCTACGAGCAGTACTTC
NA,TRBJ2-2,TRBV4-2,NA,CASSQNSQNTGELFF,TGTGCCAGCAGCCAAAACAGCCAGAACACCGGGGAGCTGTTTTTT
NA,TRBJ1-6,TRBV6-6,NA,CASSSPQGYNSPLHF,TGTGCCAGCAGTTCGCCACAGGGCTATAATTCACCCCTCCACTTT
TRBD1,TRBJ1-4,TRBV10-3,NA,CAISESAAQGEEKLFF,TGTGCCATCAGTGAGTCGGCGGCACAGGGGGAGGAAAAACTGTTTTTT
NA,TRBJ1-5,TRBV28,NA,CASRTSNQPQHF,TGTGCCAGCAGAACTAGCAATCAGCCCCAGCATTTT
NA,TRBJ1-4,TRBV29-1,few,CSAADNEKLFF,TGCAGCGCGGCGGATAATGAAAAACTGTTTTTT
TRBD1,TRBJ2-7,TRBV9,NA,CASSRDRVGGEQYF,TGTGCCAGCAGCAGAGACAGGGTAGGGGGAGAGCAGTACTTC
NA,TRBJ2-2,TRBV7-9,few,CASNGGVMTGELFF,TGTGCCAGCAATGGGGGCGTAATGACTGGGGAGCTGTTTTTT
NA,TRBJ2-5,TRBV25-1,NA,CASSEWGTKQETQYF,TGTGCCAGCAGTGAGTGGGGGACAAAGCAAGAGACCCAGTACTTC
NA,TRBJ2-3,TRBV7-2,NA,CASSLMDSYPPDTQYF,TGTGCCAGCAGCTTAATGGACTCATATCCCCCGGATACGCAGTATTTT
NA,TRBJ1-1,TRBV29-1,NA,CSVDRGMNTEAFF,TGCAGCGTTGACCGGGGGATGAACACTGAAGCTTTCTTT
TRBD2,TRBJ2-7,TRBV28,NA,CASSSTSGSRWQYF,TGTGCCAGCAGTTCTACTAGCGGGAGTCGGTGGCAGTACTTC
NA,TRBJ2-2,TRBV28,once,CASHRGAGELFF,TGTGCCAGCCATAGGGGGGCCGGGGAGCTGTTTTTT
TRBD1,TRBJ1-2,TRBV2,few,CASRGTGDGYTF,TGTGCCAGCAGGGGGACAGGGGACGGCTACACCTTC
TRBD2,TRBJ2-7,TRBV5-1,NA,CASSITGTSGSNAYEQYF,TGCGCCAGCAGCATCACCGGGACTAGCGGTTCAAACGCCTACGAGCAGTACTTC
NA,TRBJ2-5,TRBV9,NA,CASSVGQLATQYF,TGTGCCAGCAGCGTTGGACAGTTAGCGACCCAGTACTTC
NA,TRBJ2-7,TRBV10-3,few,CAISGAYEQYF,TGTGCCATCAGTGGGGCCTACGAGCAGTACTTC
NA,TRBJ2-7,TRBV9,NA,CTSSVASAHEQYF,TGTACCAGCAGCGTAGCAAGCGCCCACGAGCAGTACTTC
NA,TRBJ1-3,TRBV30,NA,CAWSVESGNTIYF,TGTGCCTGGAGTGTAGAATCTGGAAACACCATATATTTT
NA,TRBJ2-2,TRBV6-6,NA,CASSYNLGELFF,TGTGCCAGCAGTTATAATCTGGGGGAGCTGTTTTTT
TRBD1,TRBJ1-1,TRBV30,NA,CAWSFWQGDMNTEAFF,TGTGCCTGGAGCTTTTGGCAGGGGGACATGAACACTGAAGCTTTCTTT
TRBD1,TRBJ1-2,TRBV29-1,NA,CSAWDRENSYGYTF,TGCAGCGCTTGGGACAGGGAAAACTCCTATGGCTACACCTTC
NA,TRBJ2-2,TRBV30,NA,CARSDGANTGELFF,TGTGCCCGGAGCGACGGTGCGAACACCGGGGAGCTGTTTTTT
NA,TRBJ1-4,TRBV11-3,few,CASSRGGSTVEKLFF,TGTGCCAGCAGCCGCGGGGGTTCGACGGTTGAAAAACTGTTTTTT
NA,TRBJ1-2,TRBV29-1,NA,CSVDSSGYTF,TGCAGCGTCGACAGTTCTGGCTACACCTTC
NA,TRBJ2-5,TRBV6-6,NA,CASSSRLQQYF,TGTGCCAGCAGTTCGAGGCTCCAGCAGTACTTC
TRBD1,TRBJ2-7,TRBV25-1,NA,CASSEATGQGGSYEQYF,TGTGCCAGCAGCGAAGCAACCGGACAGGGAGGCTCCTACGAGCAGTACTTC
TRBD1,TRBJ2-5,TRBV30,NA,CAWSLGTEQETQYF,TGTGCCTGGAGCCTCGGGACAGAGCAAGAGACCCAGTACTTC
NA,TRBJ2-4,TRBV30,NA,CAWSTDGSPQYF,TGTGCCTGGAGTACGGACGGATCGCCTCAGTACTTC
TRBD1,TRBJ1-2,TRBV4-1,NA,CASSQGQGGYGYTF,TGCGCCAGCAGCCAAGGACAGGGCGGCTATGGCTACACCTTC
NA,TRBJ2-3,TRBV5-6,NA,CASSWLAGPDTQYF,TGTGCCAGCAGCTGGTTAGCAGGACCAGATACGCAGTATTTT
NA,TRBJ2-7,TRBV5-5,NA,CASSFWAVYEQYF,TGTGCCAGCAGCTTTTGGGCGGTGTACGAGCAGTACTTC
NA,TRBJ2-7,TRBV30,NA,CALWTEYSYEQYF,TGCGCCTTATGGACTGAGTACTCCTACGAGCAGTACTTC
TRBD2,TRBJ2-1,TRBV19,NA,CASSIAGLAGYNEQFF,TGTGCCAGTAGTATTGCGGGCCTAGCGGGCTACAATGAGCAGTTCTTC
NA,TRBJ2-2,TRBV30,NA,CAWSPLGAKGGELFF,TGTGCCTGGTCACCCTTAGGGGCTAAGGGCGGGGAGCTGTTTTTT
NA,TRBJ2-6,TRBV4-3,NA,CASSQKDSSSGANVLTF,TGCGCCAGCAGCCAAAAGGACAGTAGCTCTGGGGCCAACGTCCTGACTTTC
NA,TRBJ2-6,TRBV5-1,NA,CASSLAQAPGANVLTF,TGCGCCAGCAGTCTCGCGCAGGCACCTGGGGCCAACGTCCTGACTTTC
NA,TRBJ1-2,TRBV29-1,NA,CSVEDTWFGHGYTF,TGCAGCGTGGAAGACACCTGGTTTGGACATGGCTACACCTTC
NA,TRBJ2-7,TRBV28,NA,CASSTPAYEQYF,TGTGCCAGCAGTACTCCGGCCTACGAGCAGTACTTC
TRBD2,TRBJ2-7,TRBV27,NA,CASSLYSLAGRNEQYF,TGTGCCAGCAGTTTATATAGTCTAGCGGGACGCAACGAGCAGTACTTC
NA,TRBJ2-2,TRBV30,NA,CAWSMKQGRRTNTGELFF,TGTGCCTGGAGCATGAAACAGGGTCGGAGGACGAACACCGGGGAGCTGTTTTTT
NA,TRBJ2-3,TRBV29-1,NA,CSVDGSTDTQYF,TGCAGCGTTGACGGTAGTACAGATACGCAGTATTTT
TRBD1,TRBJ1-5,TRBV29-1,NA,CSAGQGDPNQPQHF,TGCAGCGCAGGACAGGGGGATCCCAATCAGCCCCAGCATTTT
TRBD2,TRBJ2-3,TRBV7-9,few,CASSSYSGARGDTQYF,TGTGCCAGCAGCTCCTATAGCGGGGCCAGGGGAGATACGCAGTATTTT
NA,TRBJ1-1,TRBV2,few,CASSVDGNTEAFF,TGTGCCAGCAGTGTGGACGGGAACACTGAAGCTTTCTTT